The 23 T cell receptor beta chains below come from one sample, sequenced in a study of Graves' ophthalmopathy and Graves' hyperthyroidism (dated by TCRdb to the late 2010s). Sequencing was carried out with an Illumina HiSeq 2000. For repertoire sequencing, TCR beta CDR3 regions were amplified from RNA transcripts. The first round was an RT-PCR using HTBI primers with the Qiagen OneStep RT-PCR kit, and this first round was followed by a second-round multiplex PCR, then size selection and purification. TCRdb reprocessing: public reads trimmed at Q25 with fastp, clones called with MiXCR, in-frame beta chains kept. For every CDR3 protein sequence, its rows merge into one entry that carries the most common genes and DNA. This sample gives over 450,000 distinct CDR3 sequences in total; under 15% of them show up just once. The top ten hold over 8% of the sample. The sequenced sample consisted of blood. The receptors were sampled from a woman in her 30s with Graves' ophthalmopathy. Donor details come from another sample of the same person, matched by shared clones.

J is TRBJ2-2 and V is TRBV5-1; no clear D. Germline V gives CDR1 SGHRS, CDR2 YFSETQ. CDR3 length equals 13 residues. V gave up 5 bases and J gave up 6 bases, with 11 bases separating them. The CDR3 is CASRKPPAGELFF. CDR3 DNA: TGCGCCAGCAGGAAGCCCCCGGCCGGGGAGCTGTTTTTT.

This clonotype has at least ten counts. V is TRBV6-5 and J is TRBJ2-5; TRBD2 matches at 14 bases. V trimming: 0 bases; J trimming: 4 bases; junction bases outside the gene matches: 7. CDR3 length: 18 residues. Looked up from germline, CDR1 is MNHEY and CDR2 is SVGAGI. CDR3 DNA sequence: TGTGCCAGCAGTTACTCGGGACTAGCGGGAGACGGGGGAGAGACCCAGTACTTC. It encodes CASSYSGLAGDGGETQYF.

This clonotype was recorded at least ten times. The rearrangement joins TRBV11-1 to TRBJ1-1; D possibly corresponds to TRBD1 (5 bases). The CDR3 extends over 18 amino acids. Germline CDR1 is SGHAT and CDR2 is FQDESV (reference sequence). V was clipped by 5 bases and J by 1 base, with 23 bases between them. This chain's CDR3 is CASSPSGTGQIKNTEAFF. CDR3 DNA sequence: TGTGCCAGCAGCCCGTCCGGGACGGGGCAGATAAAGAACACTGAAGCTTTCTTT.

At least ten counts were recorded for this clonotype. The chain couples TRBV28 to TRBJ1-1, with D hard to call. CDR3 length: 14 amino acids. Germline lookup yields CDR1 MDHEN and CDR2 SYDVKM. Trimming left V 6 bases short and J 1 base short, with 12 bases between. The CDR3 bases are TGTGCCAGCAGGTTAAGTATATCGAACACTGAAGCTTTCTTT. Protein sequence: CASRLSISNTEAFF.

This clonotype was picked up many times. The rearrangement links TRBV12-3 or TRBV12-4 to TRBJ1-1, with D perhaps TRBD1 (6 bases). The CDR3 extends over 16 amino acids. V lost 3 bases and J 5 bases, leaving 19 bases between the germline ends. The CDR3 here is CASSLGGLGSWTEAFF. In DNA form, the CDR3 reads TGTGCCAGCAGTTTGGGGGGGCTAGGGAGTTGGACTGAAGCTTTCTTT.

This clonotype came up many times. CDR3 coding DNA: TGTGCCACCAGTGATCCGACAGGGTTGGGCACCGGGGAGCTGTTTTTT. Encoded protein: CATSDPTGLGTGELFF. V and J are TRBV24-1 and TRBJ2-2; 7 bases are a match to TRBD1. The junction had 7 bases not matched to a gene; V was cut back by 3 bases and J by 4 bases. CDR1 and CDR2 from the germline V gene are KGHDR and SFDVKD. The CDR3 runs to 16 residues.

This chain links TRBV2 with TRBJ2-5; TRBD1 matches 9 bases. J gave up 1 base and V 6 bases, and 6 bases lay outside the gene matches. Germline loops: CDR1 SNHLY, CDR2 FYNNEI. The CDR3 is 15 amino acids. The CDR3 sequence: CASRAGQGSQETQYF. The CDR3 DNA reads as TGTGCCAGCAGAGCGGGACAGGGAAGCCAAGAGACCCAGTACTTC.

This clonotype was detected ten times or more. The chain uses TRBV7-9 and TRBJ2-7; 11 bases align to TRBD2. The CDR3 totals 15 residues. V lost 5 bases, J lost 5 bases, and 8 bases stayed unmatched. Germline CDR1 and CDR2: SEHNR and FQNEAQ (reference sequence). The CDR3 reads CASSHGGLAVDEQYF. The CDR3 bases are TGTGCCAGCAGCCATGGGGGACTAGCGGTGGACGAGCAGTACTTC.

V gene TRBV29-1 combines with J gene TRBJ2-7, with D unresolved. Trimming removed 7 bases at V and 0 bases at J, with 16 bases between. CDR3 length equals 14 residues. Germline V gene sequence: CDR1 SQVTM, CDR2 ANQGSEA. In nucleotides, the CDR3 is TGCAGCGCCCTCGCCAGCGCCAGCTCCTACGAGCAGTACTTC. Protein product: CSALASASSYEQYF.

This clonotype was seen repeatedly, ten times or more. V gene TRBV9 combines with J gene TRBJ2-2; D possibly corresponds to TRBD2 (5 bases). Looked up from germline, CDR1 is SGDLS and CDR2 is YYNGEE. Trimming cost V 5 bases and J 3 bases, with 8 bases left between them. The CDR3 has 13 amino acids. Written as DNA, the CDR3 is TGTGCCAGCAGTGTGGGAGACACCGGGGAGCTGTTTTTT. The encoded protein is CASSVGDTGELFF.

This clonotype was seen at least ten times. The genes are TRBV29-1 and TRBJ1-2; D might be TRBD1 (6 bases). The V gene lost 6 bases and the J gene lost 6 bases, with 20 bases spanning the gap. Looked up from germline, CDR1 is SQVTM and CDR2 is ANQGSEA. The CDR3 consists of 14 residues. CDR3 DNA sequence: TGCAGCGTCGCGGGGGGCAGAGTTTATGATGGCTACACCTTC. It codes for CSVAGGRVYDGYTF.

The chain employs TRBV6-5 and TRBJ2-4; unclear D gene. V shed 2 bases and J shed 0 bases, with 8 bases lying between them. This CDR3 region has 15 residues. Germline values: CDR1 MNHEY, CDR2 SVGAGI. CDR3 nucleotide sequence: TGTGCCAGCAGTTACCTACACCAAGCCAAAAACATTCAGTACTTC. Translating gives CASSYLHQAKNIQYF.

This clonotype was counted ten times or more. The chain joins TRBV27 to TRBJ1-4; the D gene is possibly TRBD1 (6 bases). V was clipped by 5 bases and J by 5 bases, with 21 bases between them. CDR1 and CDR2 (germline): MNHEY, SMNVEV (reference sequence). The CDR3 length is 17 residues. The CDR3 DNA follows: TGTGCCAGCAGTCCGTCTGCTGCGGACAGCTACAATGAAAAACTGTTTTTT. As protein: CASSPSAADSYNEKLFF.

This clonotype was picked up a small number of times. The chain has TRBV25-1 and TRBJ1-1, with TRBD1 identical over 7 bases. The germline gives CDR1 MGHDK, CDR2 SYGVNS. The trim removed 4 bases at V and 2 bases at J, leaving 4 bases unmatched. The CDR3 is 14 amino acids. The CDR3 sequence: CASSATGANTEAFF. Written as DNA, the CDR3 is TGTGCCAGCAGTGCTACAGGGGCTAACACTGAAGCTTTCTTT. Full variable domain (remainder filled in from reference TRBV25-1 and TRBJ1-1): EADIYQTPRYLVIGTGKKITLECSQTMGHDKMYWYQQDPGMELHLIHYSYGVNSTEKGDLSSESTVSRIRTEHFPLTLESARPSHTSQYLCASSATGANTEAFFGQGTRLTVV.

CDR3 in DNA: TGTGCCAGCAGACAATCGGGACAGGGGCTAGAGACCCAGTACTTC. Translating it yields CASRQSGQGLETQYF. The V call is TRBV12-3 or TRBV12-4, the J call TRBJ2-5; 10 bases line up with TRBD1. Trimming took 6 bases from V and 4 from J; bases not matched to a gene: 8. The CDR3 extends over 15 amino acids.

This clonotype was detected ten times or more. The chain recombines TRBV7-9 with TRBJ2-7, with D perhaps matching TRBD1 or TRBD2 (5 bases each). From germline, CDR1 is SEHNR and CDR2 FQNEAQ (reference sequence). Trimming shortened V by 5 bases and J by 5 bases, and 13 bases separated the two germline ends. The CDR3 spans 13 residues. The CDR3 is CASSPIGTNEQYF. DNA of the CDR3: TGTGCCAGCAGCCCAATCGGGACCAACGAGCAGTACTTC. The complete variable domain, with remaining parts taken from reference TRBV7-9 and TRBJ2-7, reads DTGVSQNPRHKITKRGQNVTFRCDPISEHNRLYWYRQTLGQGPEFLTYFQNEAQLEKSRLLSDRFSAERPKGSFSTLEIQRTEQGDSAMYLCASSPIGTNEQYFGPGTRLTVT.

The sample holds many counts of this clonotype. The chain uses TRBV19 and TRBJ1-1; unclear D gene. The CDR3 has 15 residues. Germline V lookup: CDR1 LNHDA, CDR2 SQIVND (reference sequence). V lost 4 bases, J lost 6 bases, and 18 bases lay in between. CDR3 sequence: CASSTQTFSSAEAFF. CDR3 DNA: TGTGCCAGTAGTACCCAGACGTTTTCAAGCGCTGAAGCTTTCTTT.

This chain joins TRBV15 and TRBJ1-1; no definite D call. Germline V gene data show CDR1 as LNHNV and CDR2 as YYDKDF (reference sequence). V gave up 6 bases and J gave up 4 bases, with 18 bases separating them. The CDR3 sequence is 15 residues long. The CDR3 sequence is CATSLLLVIPTEAFF. In nucleotides, the CDR3 is TGTGCCACCAGTCTCTTATTAGTGATACCCACTGAAGCTTTCTTT.

Ten or more counts support this clonotype. The J gene is TRBJ1-5, the V gene TRBV9; D unresolved. The germline CDR1 and CDR2 sequences are SGDLS and YYNGEE. This CDR3 comprises 15 residues. The V and J ends lost 0 bases and 0 bases respectively, with 7 bases between them. In DNA form, the CDR3 reads TGTGCCAGCAGCGTAGATGGAGATAGCAATCAGCCCCAGCATTTT. The encoded protein is CASSVDGDSNQPQHF.

This clonotype was seen only a few times. V gene TRBV4-1 combines with J gene TRBJ2-4; D is perhaps TRBD2 (5 bases). The germline V and J ends were trimmed by 1 base and 3 bases, with 19 bases remaining between them. The germline gives CDR1 MGHRA, CDR2 YSYEKL. This CDR3 region has 18 residues. The CDR3 loop is CASSQGIAKGRGKNIQYF. The CDR3 coding sequence is TGCGCCAGCAGCCAAGGAATCGCGAAGGGTCGGGGCAAAAACATTCAGTACTTC.

This clonotype was seen repeatedly, ten times or more. The V call is TRBV6-1, the J call TRBJ1-1; D is unclear. Trimming removed 2 bases at V and 5 bases at J, with 12 bases between. There are 14 residues in the CDR3. From germline, CDR1 is MNHNS and CDR2 SASEGT. The CDR3 is CASSELRPGTEAFF. DNA of the CDR3: TGTGCCAGCAGTGAATTGAGGCCTGGGACTGAAGCTTTCTTT.

This clonotype was seen at least ten times. V gene TRBV6-1 combines with J gene TRBJ2-7; D is perhaps TRBD2 (5 bases). This CDR3 region has 15 residues. Germline assignment: CDR1 MNHNS and CDR2 SASEGT. Trimming pared 6 bases from V and 4 bases from J, leaving 19 bases between. In DNA, the CDR3 is TGTGCCAGCAGCCAAATTTGGGGAGCCACGTACGAGCAGTACTTC. As protein: CASSQIWGATYEQYF.

As regards this clonotype: A clone one base away is much larger, so this may be a read error. The chain recombines TRBV6-1 with TRBJ1-6; D is ambiguous. The CDR3 covers 9 residues. The V end lost 7 bases, the J end lost 11 bases, and 3 bases lay between the germline ends. Germline CDR1 MNHNS, CDR2 SASEGT. Written as DNA, the CDR3 is TGTGCCAGCATAGCACCCCTCCACTTT. Residues: CASIAPLHF.